This entry describes one TCR beta chain. The sample comes from a study of cytomegalovirus exposure and HLA in healthy donors. Researchers ran the PCR with 60 Vbeta and 13 Jbeta primers. Using immunoSEQ multiplex PCR, the repertoire was profiled, and TCRdb retains in-frame clones only, with some absent. This sample's clone table lists more than 95,000 clones. The V gene lost 0 bases and the J gene lost 2 bases, with 11 bases spanning the gap. Germline V CDR1 and CDR2: SGHRS, YFSETQ. This CDR3 region has 16 residues. Sequenced sample: PBMCs. The rearrangement joins TRBV5-1 to TRBJ2-2; unclear D gene. The receptor was isolated from a man aged 25-45 years in good health and CMV-seronegative. CDR3 loop: CASSLVISSNTGELFF. In DNA, the CDR3 is TGCGCCAGCAGCTTGGTCATAAGCTCTAACACCGGGGAGCTGTTTTTT.